The 29 T cell receptor beta chains below all came from one sample that was sequenced in a study of a mutant IDH1 vaccine in newly diagnosed glioma. Antigen specificity for these receptors is unknown. TCRdb's copy holds only in-frame clones and misses some; the assay was immunoSEQ multiplex PCR. The sample yields around 130,000 clones, around 80% seen once. The time point here: week 11, during vaccination. The study gave 300 ug of mutant IDH1 20-mer peptide per vaccine dose, with topical imiquimod. The starting material was PBMCs, obtained from a glioma patient whose treatment included an IDH1 peptide vaccine. These receptors all stem from a man aged 40-49 years with glioma.

This clone appeared a few times. The chain carries TRBV14 and TRBJ1-1; the D is unclear. There are 13 residues in the CDR3. Trimming shortened V by 2 bases and J by 7 bases, and 11 bases separated the two germline ends. Looked up from germline, CDR1 is SGHDN and CDR2 is FVKESK. Here the CDR3 reads CASSQRYLGEAFF. CDR3 bases: TGTGCCAGCAGCCAAAGGTATTTGGGTGAAGCTTTCTTT. Drawing the rest from reference TRBV14 and TRBJ1-1, the complete variable domain is EAGVTQFPSHSVIEKGQTVTLRCDPISGHDNLYWYRRVMGKEIKFLLHFVKESKQDESGMPNNRFLAERTGGTYSTLKVQPAELEDSGVYFCASSQRYLGEAFFGQGTRLTVV.

This chain connects TRBV18 to TRBJ2-7, with 9 bases fitting TRBD2. The germline V gene encodes CDR1 KGHSH and CDR2 LQKENI. The CDR3 sequence is 15 residues long. The J segment lost 1 base and the V segment lost 3 bases, leaving 4 bases of the junction unmatched. The CDR3 DNA reads as TGTGCCAGCTCACCCCTAGCGGGGACATCCTACGAGCAGTACTTC. It specifies CASSPLAGTSYEQYF.

The chain carries TRBV27 and TRBJ2-7; 7 nucleotides align to TRBD2. Germline V gene data show CDR1 as MNHEY and CDR2 as SMNVEV (reference sequence). CDR3 size: 15 residues. V shed 3 bases and J 6 bases; nucleotides not matched to a gene: 11. The CDR3 is CASSLWREGPLEQYF. CDR3 DNA: TGTGCCAGCAGTTTGTGGAGGGAGGGCCCTCTCGAGCAGTACTTC.

The chain couples TRBV6-1 to TRBJ2-7; D is undetermined. Trimming cost V 4 bases and J 3 bases, with 13 bases left between them. Per germline, CDR1 MNHNS and CDR2 SASEGT. There are 14 residues in the CDR3. The CDR3, as DNA: TGTGCCAGCAGTGCAACGGTCGCGATCTACGAGCAGTACTTC. Its translation: CASSATVAIYEQYF.

This clone has a handful of counts. The rearrangement links TRBV4-3 to TRBJ2-7; D gene unclear. Germline CDR1 and CDR2: LGHNA and YSLEER. This CDR3 has 15 residues. The V and J ends lost 7 bases and 2 bases respectively, with 18 bases between them. The CDR3 bases are TGCGCCAGCATCAGTCCTACGTGGCGGACCTACGAGCAGTACTTC. Residues: CASISPTWRTYEQYF.

The chain combines TRBV29-1 with TRBJ2-7; D unclear. The CDR3 spans 13 residues. Germline-derived CDR1 and CDR2 are SQVTM and ANQGSEA. Trimming removed 5 bases from V and 6 bases from J, with 17 bases in between. The CDR3 reads CSVRSGSGPEQYF. CDR3 bases: TGCAGCGTTCGATCCGGGTCAGGCCCCGAGCAGTACTTC.

The chain joins TRBV7-9 to TRBJ2-7; D is perhaps TRBD2 (6 bases). The CDR3 contains 13 residues. Trimming shortened V by 7 bases and J by 4 bases, and 14 bases separated the two germline ends. Germline V CDR1 and CDR2: SEHNR, FQNEAQ (reference sequence). The CDR3 loop is CASNMGRDYEQYF. The DNA for the CDR3 is TGTGCCAGCAACATGGGGCGGGATTACGAGCAGTACTTC.

The gene calls are TRBV5-6 and TRBJ1-4; 8 bases are shared with TRBD1. V was clipped by 4 bases and J by 6 bases; unmatched bases: 8. This CDR3 region has 15 residues. The V gene's germline CDR1 is SGHDT and CDR2 YYEEEE. This CDR3 reads CASSGTGGFDEKLFF. CDR3 coding DNA: TGTGCCAGCAGCGGGACAGGAGGGTTTGATGAAAAACTGTTTTTT.

The gene calls are TRBV13 and TRBJ1-1, with D unresolved. The CDR3 is 16 amino acids. Germline CDR1 is PRHDT and CDR2 is FYEKMQ (reference sequence). Between the trimmed V and J ends, which lost 4 bases and 1 base, there was a span of 16 bases. CDR3 amino acids: CASSSLWEGGNTEAFF. CDR3 bases: TGTGCCAGCAGCTCCCTTTGGGAAGGTGGGAACACTGAAGCTTTCTTT.

This sequence joins TRBV4-1 and TRBJ2-7; the match to TRBD1 covers 8 bases. The CDR3 runs to 15 residues. The junction had 11 bases not matched to a gene; V was cut back by 6 bases and J by 4 bases. The germline V gene encodes CDR1 MGHRA and CDR2 YSYEKL. CDR3 in DNA: TGCGCCAGCAGACCCCTGGACAGGGAAGTTTACGAGCAGTACTTC. It encodes CASRPLDREVYEQYF.

The chain joins TRBV6-5 to TRBJ2-1; 7 bases align to TRBD2. The CDR3 totals 16 residues. Looked up from germline, CDR1 is MNHEY and CDR2 is SVGAGI. J was trimmed by 2 bases and V by 4 bases; bases with no gene match: 8. The CDR3 coding sequence is TGTGCCAGCAGTTTCTACCAGCGGGGCCCCTACAATGAGCAGTTCTTC. It codes for CASSFYQRGPYNEQFF.

V usage is TRBV11-2 and J usage is TRBJ2-7; 11 bases map to TRBD2. CDR1 is SGHAT, CDR2 FQNNGV, per germline. CDR3 length: 16 amino acids. The ends lost 5 bases at V and 2 bases at J; junction bases unmatched: 8. CDR3 sequence reads: CASSLTGTSGPYEQYF. The CDR3, as DNA: TGTGCCAGCAGCCTGACCGGGACTAGCGGCCCCTACGAGCAGTACTTC.

The V call is TRBV6-1, the J call TRBJ2-6, with TRBD1 matching over 7 bases. This CDR3 has 18 amino acids. Germline V gene data show CDR1 as MNHNS and CDR2 as SASEGT. The ends lost 2 bases at V and 1 base at J; junction bases unmatched: 8. This CDR3 is CASSERWTGPSGANVLTF. CDR3 nucleotide sequence: TGTGCCAGCAGTGAAAGGTGGACAGGCCCTTCTGGGGCCAACGTCCTGACTTTC.

This chain links TRBV5-1 with TRBJ1-6; no definite D call. CDR3 length equals 15 residues. With 0 bases removed from V and 1 base from J, the gap between germline ends came to 5 bases. Germline CDR1 SGHRS, CDR2 YFSETQ. In DNA form, the CDR3 reads TGCGCCAGCAGCTTGGACAGTTCCTATAATTCACCCCTCCACTTT. It translates to CASSLDSSYNSPLHF.

The chain uses TRBV18 and TRBJ2-3, with a weak D call TRBD1 (6 bases). Trimming removed 3 bases from V and 0 bases from J, with 10 bases in between. CDR1 and CDR2 from the germline V gene are KGHSH and LQKENI. This CDR3 spans 15 amino acids. The chain's CDR3 is CASSPTGLSTDTQYF. The CDR3 DNA is TGTGCCAGCTCACCGACAGGATTGAGCACAGATACGCAGTATTTT.

The V and J genes are TRBV28 and TRBJ1-5; no reliable D call. The CDR3 is 17 residues long. The germline V and J ends were trimmed by 3 bases and 0 bases, with 15 bases remaining between them. CDR1 is MDHEN and CDR2 is SYDVKM in the germline V gene. The CDR3 region is CASSFELLLSSNQPQHF. CDR3 DNA sequence: TGTGCCAGCAGTTTTGAACTCCTCCTAAGTAGCAATCAGCCCCAGCATTTT.

The chain links TRBV4-2 to TRBJ2-1; TRBD1 aligns across 8 bases. The CDR3 is 15 amino acids. The trim removed 0 bases at V and 7 bases at J, leaving 5 bases unmatched. The V gene's germline CDR1 is LGHNA and CDR2 YNFKEQ. CDR3 loop: CASSQDPGGLNEQFF. The CDR3 DNA sequence: TGTGCCAGCAGCCAAGACCCAGGGGGCTTAAATGAGCAGTTCTTC.

CDR3 protein: CASSSHPDSSTDTQYF. The CDR3 DNA sequence: TGTGCCAGCAGCTCCCACCCCGACAGTAGCACAGATACGCAGTATTTT. The chain recombines TRBV7-3 with TRBJ2-3, with D possibly being TRBD1 (5 bases). Germline assignment: CDR1 SGHTA and CDR2 FQGTGA. The CDR3 totals 16 residues. Between the trimmed V and J ends, which lost 4 bases and 0 bases, there was a span of 14 bases.

This chain links TRBV10-1 with TRBJ2-3; TRBD1 aligns across 9 bases. This CDR3 contains 16 residues. Germline V gene data show CDR1 as WNHNN and CDR2 as SYGVQD (reference sequence). V shed 4 bases and J 6 bases; nucleotides not matched to a gene: 11. Written as DNA, the CDR3 is TGCGCCAGCAGTGGGTCCGGGACAGGGAGTGCGGATACGCAGTATTTT. Amino acids: CASSGSGTGSADTQYF.

The DNA of the CDR3 is TGTGCCAGCAGCCAAGATAAGGTCCAAAGCGGGAATGAGCAGTTCTTC. Encoded protein: CASSQDKVQSGNEQFF. The chain links TRBV4-2 to TRBJ2-1, with D tentatively TRBD2 (6 bases). Germline assignment: CDR1 LGHNA and CDR2 YNFKEQ. CDR3 length: 16 residues. V shed 0 bases and J shed 7 bases, with 16 bases lying between them.

The chain has TRBV6-4 and TRBJ2-3; D is possibly TRBD2 (5 bases). The germline gives CDR1 MRHNA, CDR2 SNTAGT. The length of the CDR3 is 15 residues. V gave up 3 bases and J gave up 1 base, with 11 bases separating them. In DNA form, the CDR3 reads TGTGCCAGCAGTGAACAAGTCGGGGGCACAGATACGCAGTATTTT. It translates to CASSEQVGGTDTQYF.

V gene TRBV7-9 combines with J gene TRBJ2-2, with TRBD2 identical over 9 bases. V lost 0 bases to trimming and J lost 3 bases; unmatched junction nucleotides: 11. Per the germline V gene, CDR1 is SEHNR and CDR2 is FQNEAQ (reference sequence). The CDR3 is 19 residues long. CDR3 sequence: CASSLAGGTSKLDTGELFF. CDR3 DNA: TGTGCCAGCAGCTTAGCGGGGGGGACTAGCAAACTTGACACCGGGGAGCTGTTTTTT.

V gene TRBV19 combines with J gene TRBJ2-1; 8 bases line up with TRBD1. Unmatched junction bases numbered 15, after V lost 5 bases and J lost 0 bases. Germline V CDR1 and CDR2: LNHDA, SQIVND (reference sequence). This CDR3 is 19 amino acids long. The CDR3 region is CASSPQGTGSLSSYNEQFF. CDR3 nucleotide sequence: TGTGCCAGTAGTCCCCAGGGGACAGGTTCCCTCAGCTCCTACAATGAGCAGTTCTTC.

The genes are TRBV15 and TRBJ1-3; no definite D call. Per the germline V gene, CDR1 is LNHNV and CDR2 is YYDKDF (reference sequence). V lost 0 bases and J 1 base, leaving 10 bases between the germline ends. CDR3 length: 16 amino acids. The CDR3 DNA reads as TGTGCCACCAGCAGAGATAGTCAGAAATCTGGAAACACCATATATTTT. This gives the protein CATSRDSQKSGNTIYF.

This clone has a single count. The V gene is TRBV25-1, the J gene TRBJ2-5; 7 positions agree with TRBD1. The CDR3 spans 16 residues. Germline trimming cut 1 base from V and 0 bases from J; bases unmatched to any gene: 5. Per germline, CDR1 MGHDK and CDR2 SYGVNS. This chain's CDR3 is CASSEFTGVYQETQYF. The CDR3 region has the DNA TGTGCCAGCAGTGAATTCACAGGGGTGTACCAAGAGACCCAGTACTTC.

This chain links TRBV9 with TRBJ2-1, with 11 bases that match TRBD2. The CDR3 consists of 17 residues. V was clipped by 3 bases and J by 4 bases; unmatched bases: 9. Germline V gene sequence: CDR1 SGDLS, CDR2 YYNGEE. CDR3 amino acids: CASSAVAGGLGYNEQFF. The DNA for the CDR3 is TGTGCCAGCAGCGCCGTAGCGGGAGGGCTGGGTTACAATGAGCAGTTCTTC.

This rearrangement joins TRBV6-5 to TRBJ2-7; TRBD2 matches 10 bases. This CDR3 comprises 15 residues. Trimming cost V 7 bases and J 7 bases; bases outside gene matches: 13. Germline values: CDR1 MNHEY, CDR2 SVGAGI. CDR3 DNA: TGTGCCAGCACGTCCCCAGCGGGGGGGCCGGGAGAGCAGTACTTC. Protein sequence: CASTSPAGGPGEQYF.

This clone was counted once. J is TRBJ1-5 and V is TRBV4-1; D is perhaps TRBD1 (5 bases). The CDR3 is 14 amino acids. Germline assignment: CDR1 MGHRA and CDR2 YSYEKL. The V end lost 0 bases, the J end lost 7 bases, and 10 bases lay between the germline ends. CDR3 bases: TGCGCCAGCAGCCAAGAGGGGCTCGAGCAGCCCCAGCATTTT. This translates into CASSQEGLEQPQHF.

The genes are TRBV2 and TRBJ2-7; the match to TRBD2 covers 7 bases. The CDR3 contains 14 residues. V gave up 8 bases and J gave up 0 bases; unmatched junction bases: 7. Germline V gene data show CDR1 as SNHLY and CDR2 as FYNNEI. The CDR3 nucleotides read TGTGCCAGCGCTAGCGGATCGAGCTCCTACGAGCAGTACTTC. It is translated as CASASGSSSYEQYF.